The clone carrying this T cell receptor beta chain has at least ten counts. Time point in this sample: newly diagnosed GD, antithyroid drugs for less than 3 months. Making the TCR library involved RNA that had been extracted from PBMCs. The ends were cut back, 8 bases at V and 0 bases at J, with 16 bases in the middle. This CDR3 region has 15 residues. Germline V gene lookup returns CDR1 MDHEN and CDR2 SYDVKM. The data belong to a study of regulatory T cells in long-lasting Graves disease. For TCR beta, libraries came from iRepertoire HTBI primers and Arm-PCR of CDR3 regions. TCRdb re-called the multiplex PCR reads through MiXCR, storing one row per CDR3 protein. The repertoire holds about 450,000 distinct CDR3 sequences, with about a sixth as singletons. These data also formed part of another study, on T cells in Graves' hyperthyroidism and ophthalmopathy. That work adds: Graves' hyperthyroidism without ophthalmopathy progression within 18 months was termed stable.

The specimen was peripheral blood mononuclear cells (PBMCs), collected at new diagnosis, from a patient treated with antithyroid drugs. The sequence derives from a woman aged 25 to 39 with Graves disease. The gene calls are TRBV28 and TRBJ1-1, with D perhaps matching TRBD1 (5 bases). The CDR3 protein is CASLLGHMMNTEAFF. The CDR3 coding sequence is TGTGCCAGCTTGCTAGGACACATGATGAACACTGAAGCTTTCTTT.